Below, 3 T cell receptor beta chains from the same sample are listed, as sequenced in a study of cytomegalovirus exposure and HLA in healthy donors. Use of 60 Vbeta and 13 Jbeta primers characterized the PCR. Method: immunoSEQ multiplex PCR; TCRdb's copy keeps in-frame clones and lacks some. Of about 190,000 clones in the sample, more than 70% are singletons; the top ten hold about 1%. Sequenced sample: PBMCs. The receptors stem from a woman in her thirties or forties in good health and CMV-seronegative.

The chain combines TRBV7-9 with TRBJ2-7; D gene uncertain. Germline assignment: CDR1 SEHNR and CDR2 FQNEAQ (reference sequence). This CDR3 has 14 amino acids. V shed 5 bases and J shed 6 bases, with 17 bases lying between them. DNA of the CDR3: TGTGCCAGCAGCCAAACGAGGCAGATCCCCGAGCAGTACTTC. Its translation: CASSQTRQIPEQYF.

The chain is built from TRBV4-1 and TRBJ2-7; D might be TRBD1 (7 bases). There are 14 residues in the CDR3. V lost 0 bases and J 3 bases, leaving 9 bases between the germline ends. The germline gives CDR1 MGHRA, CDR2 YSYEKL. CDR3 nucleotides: TGCGCCAGCAGCCAAGACAGGGGGGTCTACGAGCAGTACTTC. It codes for CASSQDRGVYEQYF.

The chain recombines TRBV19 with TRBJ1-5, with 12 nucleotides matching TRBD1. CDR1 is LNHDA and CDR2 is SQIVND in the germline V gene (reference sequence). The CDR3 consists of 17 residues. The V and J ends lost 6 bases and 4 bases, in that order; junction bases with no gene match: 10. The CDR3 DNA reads TGTGCCAGTAGCGGGGACAGGGGGCGCTGGCAGAATCAGCCCCAGCATTTT. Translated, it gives CASSGDRGRWQNQPQHF.